These 21 T cell receptor beta chains came from one sample sequenced in a study of shared clonotypes between healthy human individuals. Clones were sequenced by immunoSEQ multiplex PCR, and TCRdb holds only the in-frame ones, with some missing. The data contain 1.6 million or so clones, roughly 96% of them singletons. The sequenced sample consisted of naive CD4+ T cells sorted from blood. This sample's subset: CD45RA+ positively selected. Receptor source: a man aged 25 to 40 in good health.

This chain links TRBV6-1 with TRBJ1-1; 10 bases line up with TRBD1. V lost 10 bases to trimming and J lost 5 bases; unmatched junction nucleotides: 7. Looked up from germline, CDR1 is MNHNS and CDR2 is SASEGT. The CDR3 has 13 residues. The CDR3 is CAIAGTGVTEAFF. The CDR3 nucleotides read TGTGCCATAGCCGGGACAGGGGTGACTGAAGCTTTCTTT.

V gene TRBV19 combines with J gene TRBJ1-5; TRBD1 agrees at 9 bases. J lost 6 bases, V lost 5 bases, and 11 bases had no gene match. The germline CDR1 and CDR2 sequences are LNHDA and SQIVND (reference sequence). The CDR3 totals 16 residues. CDR3 bases: TGTGCCAGTAGTTCATCCGGACAGGGGCGAAGTCAGCCCCAGCATTTT. It yields the protein CASSSSGQGRSQPQHF.

V usage is TRBV7-8 and J usage is TRBJ2-7, with 9 bases fitting TRBD2. The junction had 11 bases not matched to a gene; V was cut back by 0 bases and J by 2 bases. The CDR3 is 18 amino acids. Germline V lookup: CDR1 SGHVS, CDR2 FQNEAQ. CDR3 DNA sequence: TGTGCCAGCAGCTTAGCCACAGCTGGGACTAGCCAAACCTACGAGCAGTACTTC. This translates into CASSLATAGTSQTYEQYF.

This sequence joins TRBV4-2 and TRBJ2-7; a possible D gene is TRBD2 (6 bases). Germline-derived CDR1 and CDR2 are LGHNA and YNFKEQ. V lost 3 bases to trimming and J lost 6 bases, with 18 bases between them. The CDR3 spans 15 residues. This CDR3 reads CASSQDIAARVEQYF. For the CDR3, the DNA is TGTGCCAGCAGCCAGGATATAGCGGCCCGGGTCGAGCAGTACTTC.

The rearrangement uses TRBV6-6 and TRBJ2-3, with D maybe TRBD2 (5 bases). The germline V gene has CDR1 MNHNY and CDR2 SVGAGI (reference sequence). CDR3 length: 13 residues. The V end was cut by 6 bases, the J end by 4 bases, with 11 bases between. CDR3 region: CASSQLGSDTQYF. CDR3 bases: TGTGCCAGCAGCCAACTAGGCTCAGATACGCAGTATTTT.

The rearrangement uses TRBV18 and TRBJ1-1; D uncertain. The V gene's germline CDR1 is KGHSH and CDR2 LQKENI. The CDR3 length is 13 residues. Trimming removed 1 base at V and 3 bases at J, with 6 bases between. CDR3 coding DNA: TGTGCCAGCTCACCACTCGTACACACTGAAGCTTTCTTT. It specifies CASSPLVHTEAFF.

With regard to this clone: One end of the junction does not line up with germline, which may come from a read error. The chain has TRBV5-1 and TRBJ2-7; 7 bases are shared with TRBD2. From germline, CDR1 is SGHRS and CDR2 YFSETQ. The CDR3 contains 13 residues. In DNA, the CDR3 is TGCGCCAGCAGCTTGGTAGGTTTGCAGGGAGGGACCTTC. Its translation: CASSLVGLQGGTF.

The rearrangement links TRBV5-1 to TRBJ2-5, with D uncertain. The length of the CDR3 is 14 residues. Germline V gene lookup returns CDR1 SGHRS and CDR2 YFSETQ. V lost 0 bases and J 3 bases, leaving 9 bases between the germline ends. The chain's CDR3 is CASSLDGSKETQYF. The DNA of the CDR3 is TGCGCCAGCAGCTTGGATGGCAGTAAAGAGACCCAGTACTTC.

For the CDR3, the DNA is TGCGCCAGCAGCTTGGAAGGTTTGTCAGATACGCAGTATTTT. Amino acid sequence: CASSLEGLSDTQYF. The V gene is TRBV5-1, the J gene TRBJ2-3; D not certain. Trimming pared 0 bases from V and 4 bases from J, leaving 9 bases between. Germline V gene sequence: CDR1 SGHRS, CDR2 YFSETQ. This CDR3 is built from 14 residues.

V is TRBV7-9 and J is TRBJ1-4; possible D gene TRBD1, 6 bases. This CDR3 has 17 residues. CDR1 is SEHNR and CDR2 is FQNEAQ in the germline V gene (reference sequence). V was trimmed by 2 bases and J by 1 base, leaving 14 bases between them. In nucleotides, the CDR3 is TGTGCCAGCAGCTTAAGGGCAGGGGCCCTAACTAATGAAAAACTGTTTTTT. Translation gives CASSLRAGALTNEKLFF.

The chain recombines TRBV7-2 with TRBJ2-3; TRBD2 matches 13 bases. The CDR3 runs 17 residues. From germline, CDR1 is SGHTA and CDR2 FQGNSA. J lost 4 bases, V lost 5 bases, and 9 bases had no gene match. The CDR3 is CASSQRLAGGSSDTQYF. The CDR3 DNA reads TGTGCCAGCAGCCAGAGACTAGCGGGAGGATCATCAGATACGCAGTATTTT.

This clone was seen a single time. The V and J genes are TRBV28 and TRBJ2-3, with D unclear. Germline CDR1 is MDHEN and CDR2 is SYDVKM. Trimming removed 2 bases from V and 2 bases from J, with 11 bases in between. CDR3 size: 15 residues. The CDR3 nucleotides are TGTGCCAGCAGTTTAGGGCCCCGCAACACAGATACGCAGTATTTT. Protein: CASSLGPRNTDTQYF.

V gene TRBV4-3 combines with J gene TRBJ1-1; possible D gene TRBD1, 6 bases. The CDR3 consists of 15 residues. Germline V gives CDR1 LGHNA, CDR2 YSLEER. V dropped 4 bases and J dropped 3 bases, with 15 bases sitting between them. The CDR3 loop reads CASSPNAGAYTEAFF. Written as DNA, the CDR3 is TGCGCCAGCAGCCCAAACGCAGGGGCTTACACTGAAGCTTTCTTT.

V is TRBV7-8 and J is TRBJ2-3; D assignment may be TRBD1 or TRBD2 (6 bases each). Per the germline V gene, CDR1 is SGHVS and CDR2 is FQNEAQ. The CDR3 extends over 14 amino acids. Trimming cost V 7 bases and J 6 bases, with 17 bases left between them. The CDR3 nucleotides are TGTGCCAGCAACCCACGGAGGGGGTTTGATACGCAGTATTTT. Translation gives CASNPRRGFDTQYF.

The J gene is TRBJ2-7, the V gene TRBV6-4, with D hard to call. CDR3 length: 17 residues. V was clipped by 0 bases and J by 2 bases, with 17 bases between them. Germline V gene lookup returns CDR1 MRHNA and CDR2 SNTAGT. The CDR3 DNA reads TGTGCCAGCAGTGACTCGGTAGAGTCAAAACTAACCTACGAGCAGTACTTC. It codes for CASSDSVESKLTYEQYF.

V usage is TRBV30 and J usage is TRBJ1-4; the D is unclear. The V end lost 3 bases, the J end lost 8 bases, and 7 bases lay between the germline ends. The CDR3 covers 11 residues. CDR1 and CDR2 (germline): GTSNPN, SVGIG (reference sequence). The chain's CDR3 is CAWSSTEKLFF. DNA for the CDR3: TGTGCCTGGAGCTCTACGGAAAAACTGTTTTTT.

The chain is built from TRBV14 and TRBJ2-5; the D gene is possibly TRBD1 (6 bases). In germline, CDR1 is SGHDN, CDR2 FVKESK. Trimming cost V 4 bases and J 5 bases, with 11 bases left between them. The CDR3 runs 13 residues. The CDR3 here is CASSPGVLETQYF. The CDR3 nucleotides read TGTGCCAGCAGCCCAGGGGTGCTGGAGACCCAGTACTTC.

The rearrangement links TRBV28 to TRBJ1-4; D is possibly TRBD1 (6 bases). The CDR3 consists of 14 residues. V lost 3 bases, J lost 6 bases, and 11 bases lay in between. Germline CDR1 and CDR2: MDHEN and SYDVKM. CDR3 protein: CASSFWTDYEKLFF. The CDR3, as DNA: TGTGCCAGCAGTTTTTGGACAGATTATGAAAAACTGTTTTTT.

The V call is TRBV2, the J call TRBJ2-7; 9 bases agree with TRBD2. Unmatched junction bases numbered 8, after V lost 6 bases and J lost 2 bases. The CDR3 runs to 15 residues. Germline values: CDR1 SNHLY, CDR2 FYNNEI. CDR3 in amino acids: CASRRLSGRTYEQYF. CDR3 DNA: TGTGCCAGCAGACGACTAAGCGGGAGGACCTACGAGCAGTACTTC.

The chain recombines TRBV19 with TRBJ2-1, with D possibly being TRBD1 (5 bases). The CDR3 loop spans 15 amino acids. Trimming removed 9 bases from V and 4 bases from J, with 19 bases in between. Per germline, CDR1 LNHDA and CDR2 SQIVND (reference sequence). The CDR3 reads CASKEHPGQYNEQFF. The CDR3 DNA reads TGTGCCAGCAAAGAGCACCCCGGACAATACAATGAGCAGTTCTTC.

The count of this clone is one. The chain employs TRBV27 and TRBJ2-3; 7 nucleotides agree with TRBD2. The CDR3 covers 15 residues. Germline-derived CDR1 and CDR2 are MNHEY and SMNVEV (reference sequence). After removal of 7 bases from V and 0 bases from J, the junction contained 7 bases not matched to a gene. CDR3 sequence (DNA): TGTGCCAGCACCCCGAGCGGGGTCAGCACAGATACGCAGTATTTT. As protein: CASTPSGVSTDTQYF.